This T cell receptor (beta chain) is from a study of T cells in Graves' hyperthyroidism and ophthalmopathy. Study information: Blood was drawn when the patient was first diagnosed and still untreated. Whole-study results and caveats: Ophthalmopathy was separated from stable hyperthyroidism by a 13 V-J model.

TCR beta CDR3 regions were amplified from RNA. HTBI primers were employed in a first-round RT-PCR of the TCR CDR3. TCRdb reprocessed the multiplex PCR reads via MiXCR and lists one record per CDR3 protein. This sample carries 600,000 or so distinct CDR3 sequences, about 16% of them seen once, and the ten largest clones take about 3.8%. For Graves' hyperthyroidism to be stable, ophthalmopathy could not progress within 18 months. Any patient presenting with uncontrolled infection, other autoimmune disease, pregnancy or lactation was left out. This clonotype was seen repeatedly, ten times or more. Its target is unknown. Sequencing was done on a sample of blood. This sequence was found in a woman aged 30 to 39 with Graves' hyperthyroidism.

The CDR3 region has the DNA TGCGCCAGCAGCCTCGAGAGACAGGGGGCGGACACTGAAGCTTTCTTT. This codes for CASSLERQGADTEAFF. The chain carries TRBV5-1 and TRBJ1-1; 10 bases fit TRBD1. The CDR3 contains 16 residues. V lost 4 bases to trimming and J lost 3 bases; unmatched junction nucleotides: 9. Germline values: CDR1 SGHRS, CDR2 YFSETQ. Drawing the rest from reference TRBV5-1 and TRBJ1-1, the complete variable domain is KAGVTQTPRYLIKTRGQQVTLSCSPISGHRSVSWYQQTPGQGLQFLFEYFSETQRNKGNFPGRFSGRQFSNSRSEMNVSTLELGDSALYLCASSLERQGADTEAFFGQGTRLTVV.